The rows below give T cell receptor beta chains drawn from one sample of a study of T cell changes during pregnancy in multiple sclerosis. Method: immunoSEQ multiplex PCR; TCRdb's copy keeps in-frame clones and lacks some. Of 85,000 to 100,000 clones listed, 85% to 95% are singletons. Sequenced here: peripheral blood, sampled after pregnancy. All receptors derive from a female donor with multiple sclerosis, enrolled in a pregnancy study. Both conserved end residues are part of each CDR3. The D gene is left open where the match is weak. Clone sizes are given selectively: once, few, many, or a class where the clone is expanded.

>TRBV25-1|once|TRBD1|TRBJ2-1
TGTGCCAGCAGTGGGGGGACAGGGACCTACAATGAGCAGTTCTTC
CASSGGTGTYNEQFF
>TRBV5-1|NA|NA|TRBJ1-2
TGCGCCAGCACCCTAGGGACTCCCCGAGAAGGCTACACCTTC
CASTLGTPREGYTF
>TRBV4-3|NA|TRBD1|TRBJ1-3
TGCGCCAGCAGCCAAGATGGAACCCCAGGGGGCCGCTCTGGAAACACCATATATTTT
CASSQDGTPGGRSGNTIYF
>TRBV5-1|NA|TRBD2|TRBJ2-5
TGCGCCAGCAGCTCTAGCGGAGGGGAGACCCAGTACTTC
CASSSSGGETQYF
>TRBV7-8|NA|TRBD2|TRBJ2-3
TGTGCCAGCAGCTTCGGACTAGCGGTCACAGATACGCAGTATTTT
CASSFGLAVTDTQYF
>TRBV9|NA|NA|TRBJ1-4
TGTGCCAGCAGCGGAGAATCGGGGTCAGGTGAAAAACTGTTTTTT
CASSGESGSGEKLFF
>TRBV7-3|NA|TRBD1|TRBJ1-1
TGTGCCAGCAGCTCCGGACAGGGTTCAGGCGCTTTCTTT
CASSSGQGSGAFF
>TRBV7-8|few|NA|TRBJ2-4
TGTGCCAGCAGCAAGGGACAAATAAAATGGGACATTCAGTACTTC
CASSKGQIKWDIQYF
>TRBV4-3|NA|NA|TRBJ1-1
TGCGCCAGCAGCCAATACGGTGGGAACACTGAAGCTTTCTTT
CASSQYGGNTEAFF
>TRBV7-2|NA|NA|TRBJ2-5
TGTGCCAGCAGCTCTGAAGAGACCCAGTACTTC
CASSSEETQYF
>TRBV7-9|NA|NA|TRBJ1-2
TGTGCCAGCAGCTTAGGGCTTAGTAGCGATGGCTACACCTTC
CASSLGLSSDGYTF
>TRBV5-1|NA|NA|TRBJ1-5
TGCGCCAGCAGCTTGCGTTCCCCAACACAGTTTAGCAATCAGCCCCAGCATTTT
CASSLRSPTQFSNQPQHF
>TRBV30|NA|NA|TRBJ1-5
TGTGCCTGGAGTGTAGCAGGGATTTACAGCAATCAGCCCCAGCATTTT
CAWSVAGIYSNQPQHF
>TRBV2|NA|NA|TRBJ1-1
TGTGCCAGGACGGACAGACCACGTGAAGCTTTCTTT
CARTDRPREAFF
>TRBV28|NA|TRBD1|TRBJ2-5
TGTGCCAGCAGTCTCCTCGGGACAGCTAATTTGGAGACCCAGTACTTC
CASSLLGTANLETQYF
>TRBV11-2|NA|TRBD1|TRBJ2-7
TGTGCCAGCAGCTCTAGAGGGGGCCGGGGATACGAGCAGTACTTC
CASSSRGGRGYEQYF
>TRBV19|NA|NA|TRBJ1-5
TGTGCCAGTAGTATCCTAGGGGCTAATCAGCCCCAGCATTTT
CASSILGANQPQHF
>TRBV15|NA|NA|TRBJ2-1
TGTGCCACCAGCAGGCAAACGGTTGGACATGGGCAGTTCTTC
CATSRQTVGHGQFF
>TRBV18|NA|TRBD1|TRBJ2-5
TGTGCCAGCTCACGATTGAGCAGGGGGATTACAGAGACCCAGTACTTC
CASSRLSRGITETQYF
>TRBV9|NA|NA|TRBJ2-3
TGTGCCAGCAGCGTGGAGCCCGGCGACACGCAGTATTTT
CASSVEPGDTQYF
>TRBV5-1|NA|NA|TRBJ2-7
TGCGCCAGCAGCCGCCGGGGGGACATGAGCTCCTACGAGCAGTACTTC
CASSRRGDMSSYEQYF
>TRBV7-8|NA|TRBD2|TRBJ2-1
TGTGCCAGCAGCCGCATCCGACTAGCGGGGGCCTACAATGAGCAGTTCTTC
CASSRIRLAGAYNEQFF
>TRBV6-5|NA|NA|TRBJ2-1
TGTGCCAGCAGCCCCGAGGGCGGGAAGTACAATGAGCAGTTCTTC
CASSPEGGKYNEQFF
>TRBV10-1|NA|NA|TRBJ2-3
TGCGCCAGCAAAAGGGGCGGTACGCAGTATTTT
CASKRGGTQYF
>TRBV7-9|once|NA|TRBJ1-3
TGTGCCAGCAGCTCCCCGGGGCGGGGAAGAACGTCAGGAAACACCATATATTTT
CASSSPGRGRTSGNTIYF
>TRBV19|NA|TRBD1|TRBJ2-5
TGTGCCAGTAGTGAACAGGGGGAGACCCAGTACTTC
CASSEQGETQYF
>TRBV28|NA|TRBD1|TRBJ1-2
TGTGCCAGCAGTTTGTACAGGGGCTATGGCTACACCTTC
CASSLYRGYGYTF
>TRBV7-2|NA|NA|TRBJ1-1
TGTGCCAGCAGCTTAGCGGTCCGTCAGTTGAACACTGAAGCTTTCTTT
CASSLAVRQLNTEAFF
>TRBV6-5|NA|NA|TRBJ1-1
TGTGCCAGCAGTTACGCCGGGAAGAACACTGAAGCTTTCTTT
CASSYAGKNTEAFF
>TRBV19|NA|NA|TRBJ2-7
TGTGCCAGTAGTATAGCCGGGAACGGGCCCCTCGCCTCCTACGAGCAGTACTTC
CASSIAGNGPLASYEQYF
>TRBV5-1|NA|NA|TRBJ2-2
TGCGCCAGCAGCTCAACTAACACCGGGGAGCTGTTTTTT
CASSSTNTGELFF
>TRBV7-3|NA|NA|TRBJ1-2
TGTGCCAGCAGCTTAGACAGCCACTATGGCTACACCTTC
CASSLDSHYGYTF
>TRBV6-1|NA|TRBD1|TRBJ2-5
TGTGCCAGCCGCGGGACAGGGGAAACCCAGTACTTC
CASRGTGETQYF
>TRBV29-1|NA|TRBD1|TRBJ1-1
TGCAGCGCCCCGGACAGGGAGACTGAAGCTTTCTTT
CSAPDRETEAFF
>TRBV18|NA|NA|TRBJ1-2
TGTGCCAGCTCACCATTGGCAGGGCAAGCAAAGTATGGCTACACCTTC
CASSPLAGQAKYGYTF
>TRBV11-3|NA|TRBD1|TRBJ2-2
TGTGCCAGCAGACAACAGGGGTGGACCGGGGAGCTGTTTTTT
CASRQQGWTGELFF
>TRBV4-1|NA|NA|TRBJ1-6
TGCGCCAGCAGCCAAGATCGATATGGAGCAAGCTATAATTCACCCCTCCACTTT
CASSQDRYGASYNSPLHF
>TRBV5-6|NA|NA|TRBJ1-1
TGTGCCAGCAGTCCGGTCGTCGGGAATCGGGACACTGAAGCTTTCTTT
CASSPVVGNRDTEAFF
>TRBV2|NA|TRBD2|TRBJ2-1
TGTGCCAGCAGTGAAACTAGCGGGAGGTACAATGAGCAGTTCTTC
CASSETSGRYNEQFF
>TRBV19|NA|NA|TRBJ1-1
TGTGCCAGTAGTATATTAGAGAACACTGAAGCTTTCTTT
CASSILENTEAFF